This T cell receptor beta chain is drawn from a study of shared clonotypes between healthy human individuals. The method was immunoSEQ multiplex PCR; TCRdb's version includes in-frame clones alone and lacks a portion of them. The sample lists more than 2 million clones, approximately 95% occurring once. The study's findings and limits: Naive CD4 clonotypes overlapped across a handful of donors at around 4.8%.

The CDR3 consists of 14 residues. Trimming removed 7 bases from V and 8 bases from J; junction bases left unmatched: 10. Germline assignment: CDR1 SGHTA and CDR2 FQGNSA. Worth noting for this clone: Its antigen is not known.

J is TRBJ1-2 and V is TRBV7-2; TRBD1 matches 10 bases. Material: naive CD4+ T cells sorted from blood. Subset reported: CD45RA+ positively selected. The clonotype originates from a man younger than 30 in good health. The CDR3 region is CASTVPGTGEGYTF. CDR3 DNA sequence: TGTGCCAGCACCGTCCCCGGGACAGGGGAGGGCTACACCTTC.